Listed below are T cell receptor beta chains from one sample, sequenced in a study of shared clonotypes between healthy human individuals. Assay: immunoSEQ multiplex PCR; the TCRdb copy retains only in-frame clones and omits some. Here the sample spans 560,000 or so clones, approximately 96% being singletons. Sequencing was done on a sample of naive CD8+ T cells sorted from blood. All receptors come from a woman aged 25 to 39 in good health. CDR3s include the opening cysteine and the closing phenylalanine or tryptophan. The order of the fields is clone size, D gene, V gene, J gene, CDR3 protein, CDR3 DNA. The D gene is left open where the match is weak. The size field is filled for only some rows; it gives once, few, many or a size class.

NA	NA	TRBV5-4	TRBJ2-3	CASSLVAEPKYF	TGTGCCAGCAGCTTGGTAGCGGAGCCAAAGTATTTT
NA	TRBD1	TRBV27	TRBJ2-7	CASGTGAPEQYF	TGTGCCAGTGGGACAGGGGCTCCCGAGCAGTACTTC
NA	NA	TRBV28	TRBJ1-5	CASSPPGYQPQHF	TGTGCCAGCAGTCCCCCAGGGTATCAGCCCCAGCATTTT
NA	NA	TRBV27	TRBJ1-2	CASSSGTRKFGYTF	TGTGCCAGCAGCTCCGGGACAAGGAAATTTGGCTACACCTTC
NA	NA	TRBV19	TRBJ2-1	CASSIAGVDNEQFF	TGTGCCAGTAGTATAGCGGGAGTAGACAATGAGCAGTTCTTC
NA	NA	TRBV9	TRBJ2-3	CASSVGTADTQYF	TGTGCCAGCAGCGTAGGGACAGCAGATACGCAGTATTTT
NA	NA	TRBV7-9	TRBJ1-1	CASARDYRYEAFF	TGTGCCAGCGCTAGGGACTACCGCTATGAAGCTTTCTTT
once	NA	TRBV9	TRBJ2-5	CASSAHPRGGETQYF	TGTGCCAGCAGCGCCCACCCAAGAGGGGGAGAGACCCAGTACTTC
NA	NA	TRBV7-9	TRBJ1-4	CASSLGMIGEKLFF	TGTGCCAGCAGCTTGGGAATGATCGGTGAAAAACTGTTTTTT
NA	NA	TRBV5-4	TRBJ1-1	CARGMAGTVMGNTEAFF	TGTGCCAGAGGAATGGCGGGTACTGTCATGGGGAACACTGAAGCTTTCTTT
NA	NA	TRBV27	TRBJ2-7	CASSQWPLGRYYEQYF	TGTGCCAGCAGTCAATGGCCCCTAGGCAGGTACTACGAGCAGTACTTC
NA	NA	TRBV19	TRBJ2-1	CASSIISSSYNEQFF	TGTGCCAGTAGTATAATCTCGAGCTCCTACAATGAGCAGTTCTTC
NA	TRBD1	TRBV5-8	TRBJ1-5	CASSLEETGFDNQPQHF	TGTGCCAGCAGCTTGGAAGAGACAGGGTTCGACAATCAGCCCCAGCATTTT
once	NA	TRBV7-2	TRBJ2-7	CASSLGLGRYYEQYF	TGTGCCAGCAGCTTAGGGCTAGGCAGGTACTACGAGCAGTACTTC
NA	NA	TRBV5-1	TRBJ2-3	CASSLESGLADTQYF	TGCGCCAGCAGCTTGGAGTCAGGGTTGGCAGATACGCAGTATTTT
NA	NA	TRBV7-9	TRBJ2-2	CASSSGLTGELFF	TGTGCCAGCAGCTCGGGACTCACCGGGGAGCTGTTTTTT
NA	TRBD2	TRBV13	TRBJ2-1	CASSSGLALSSYNEQFF	TGTGCCAGCAGCTCGGGACTAGCTCTTTCCTCCTACAATGAGCAGTTCTTC
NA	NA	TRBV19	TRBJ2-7	CASSISIAPSYEQYF	TGTGCCAGTAGTATATCAATAGCGCCTTCCTACGAGCAGTACTTC
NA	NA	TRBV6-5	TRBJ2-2	CASSPGYGELFF	TGTGCCAGCAGTCCAGGATACGGGGAGCTGTTTTTT
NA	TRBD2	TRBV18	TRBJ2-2	CASSPPGQKSSGRNTGELFF	TGTGCCAGCTCACCACCAGGTCAGAAATCTAGCGGGAGGAACACCGGGGAGCTGTTTTTT
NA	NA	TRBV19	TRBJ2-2	CASSPFPGKGTGELFF	TGTGCCAGTAGTCCCTTCCCCGGGAAGGGCACCGGGGAGCTGTTTTTT
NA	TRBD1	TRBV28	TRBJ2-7	CASSLYTGGGYEQYF	TGTGCCAGCAGTTTATATACAGGGGGAGGATACGAGCAGTACTTC
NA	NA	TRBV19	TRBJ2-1	CASSPYLRGTAYNEQFF	TGTGCCAGTAGTCCTTACTTACGCGGGACGGCTTACAATGAGCAGTTCTTC
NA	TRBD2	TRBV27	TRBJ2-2	CASSRTSGGTGELFF	TGTGCCAGCAGTCGGACTAGCGGAGGCACCGGGGAGCTGTTTTTT
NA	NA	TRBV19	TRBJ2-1	CASSIDPGAFYNEQFF	TGTGCCAGTAGTATAGACCCGGGAGCGTTCTACAATGAGCAGTTCTTC
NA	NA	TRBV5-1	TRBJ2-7	CASTWTASSYEQYF	TGCGCCAGCACCTGGACAGCCAGCTCCTACGAGCAGTACTTC
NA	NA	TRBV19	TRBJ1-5	CASSIGHQPQHF	TGTGCCAGTAGTATCGGGCATCAGCCCCAGCATTTT
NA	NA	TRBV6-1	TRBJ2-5	CASSESHF	TGTGCCAGCAGTGAATCCCACTTC
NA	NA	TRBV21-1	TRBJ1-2	CASQKQLYTF	TGTGCCAGCCAAAAGCAGCTCTACACCTTC
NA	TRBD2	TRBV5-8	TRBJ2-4	CASFRLGLAGVKNIQYF	TGTGCCAGCTTCCGCCTCGGACTAGCGGGAGTCAAAAACATTCAGTACTTC
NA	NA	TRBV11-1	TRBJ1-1	CASSLFGEMNTEAFF	TGTGCCAGCAGCTTATTTGGGGAGATGAACACTGAAGCTTTCTTT
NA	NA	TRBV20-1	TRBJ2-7	CSAMGVYEQCF	TGCAGTGCTATGGGGGTCTACGAGCAGTGCTTC
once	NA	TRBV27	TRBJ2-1	CASSYPGSLNEQFF	TGTGCCAGCAGTTACCCGGGTAGTCTTAATGAGCAGTTCTTC
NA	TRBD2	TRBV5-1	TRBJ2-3	CASSSGTLSTDTQYF	TGCGCCAGCAGCAGCGGGACCCTTAGCACAGATACGCAGTATTTT
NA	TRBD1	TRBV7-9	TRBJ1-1	CASSLGQGTTTEAFF	TGTGCCAGCAGCTTAGGACAGGGGACAACAACTGAAGCTTTCTTT
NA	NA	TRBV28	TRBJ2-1	CASSPLLRDSSYNEQFF	TGTGCCAGCAGCCCTCTCCTCCGGGACTCCTCCTACAATGAGCAGTTCTTC
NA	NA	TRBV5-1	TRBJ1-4	CASTPDATNEKLFF	TGCGCCAGCACCCCGGACGCAACTAATGAAAAACTGTTTTTT
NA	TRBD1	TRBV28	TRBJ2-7	CASFDRVNPYEQYF	TGTGCCAGCTTCGACAGGGTAAACCCCTACGAGCAGTACTTC
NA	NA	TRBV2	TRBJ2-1	CASSEVGPEQFF	TGTGCCAGCAGTGAAGTAGGCCCTGAGCAGTTCTTC
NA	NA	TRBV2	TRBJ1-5	CASRQGNQPQHF	TGTGCCAGTAGACAGGGCAATCAGCCCCAGCATTTT
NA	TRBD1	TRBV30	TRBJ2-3	CALQGENTDTQYF	TGTGCCTTACAGGGGGAAAACACAGATACGCAGTATTTT
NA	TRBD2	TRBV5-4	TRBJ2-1	CASSRLAPNEQFF	TGTGCCAGCAGCAGACTAGCACCGAATGAGCAGTTCTTC
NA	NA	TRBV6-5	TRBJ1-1	CASSYSEGNTEAFF	TGTGCCAGCAGTTACTCCGAAGGGAACACTGAAGCTTTCTTT
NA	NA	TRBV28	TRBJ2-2	CASSLTGITGELFF	TGTGCCAGCAGTTTAACGGGGATCACCGGGGAGCTGTTTTTT
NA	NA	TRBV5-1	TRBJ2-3	CASNKGGDPPDTQYF	TGCGCCAGCAACAAAGGGGGGGACCCCCCAGATACGCAGTATTTT
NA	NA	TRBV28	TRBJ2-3	CASNPVSATRGEATDTQYF	TGTGCCAGCAACCCCGTTTCGGCTACTCGCGGGGAGGCCACAGATACGCAGTATTTT
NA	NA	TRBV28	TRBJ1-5	CASSLSGDQPQHF	TGTGCCAGCAGTTTGTCCGGGGATCAGCCCCAGCATTTT